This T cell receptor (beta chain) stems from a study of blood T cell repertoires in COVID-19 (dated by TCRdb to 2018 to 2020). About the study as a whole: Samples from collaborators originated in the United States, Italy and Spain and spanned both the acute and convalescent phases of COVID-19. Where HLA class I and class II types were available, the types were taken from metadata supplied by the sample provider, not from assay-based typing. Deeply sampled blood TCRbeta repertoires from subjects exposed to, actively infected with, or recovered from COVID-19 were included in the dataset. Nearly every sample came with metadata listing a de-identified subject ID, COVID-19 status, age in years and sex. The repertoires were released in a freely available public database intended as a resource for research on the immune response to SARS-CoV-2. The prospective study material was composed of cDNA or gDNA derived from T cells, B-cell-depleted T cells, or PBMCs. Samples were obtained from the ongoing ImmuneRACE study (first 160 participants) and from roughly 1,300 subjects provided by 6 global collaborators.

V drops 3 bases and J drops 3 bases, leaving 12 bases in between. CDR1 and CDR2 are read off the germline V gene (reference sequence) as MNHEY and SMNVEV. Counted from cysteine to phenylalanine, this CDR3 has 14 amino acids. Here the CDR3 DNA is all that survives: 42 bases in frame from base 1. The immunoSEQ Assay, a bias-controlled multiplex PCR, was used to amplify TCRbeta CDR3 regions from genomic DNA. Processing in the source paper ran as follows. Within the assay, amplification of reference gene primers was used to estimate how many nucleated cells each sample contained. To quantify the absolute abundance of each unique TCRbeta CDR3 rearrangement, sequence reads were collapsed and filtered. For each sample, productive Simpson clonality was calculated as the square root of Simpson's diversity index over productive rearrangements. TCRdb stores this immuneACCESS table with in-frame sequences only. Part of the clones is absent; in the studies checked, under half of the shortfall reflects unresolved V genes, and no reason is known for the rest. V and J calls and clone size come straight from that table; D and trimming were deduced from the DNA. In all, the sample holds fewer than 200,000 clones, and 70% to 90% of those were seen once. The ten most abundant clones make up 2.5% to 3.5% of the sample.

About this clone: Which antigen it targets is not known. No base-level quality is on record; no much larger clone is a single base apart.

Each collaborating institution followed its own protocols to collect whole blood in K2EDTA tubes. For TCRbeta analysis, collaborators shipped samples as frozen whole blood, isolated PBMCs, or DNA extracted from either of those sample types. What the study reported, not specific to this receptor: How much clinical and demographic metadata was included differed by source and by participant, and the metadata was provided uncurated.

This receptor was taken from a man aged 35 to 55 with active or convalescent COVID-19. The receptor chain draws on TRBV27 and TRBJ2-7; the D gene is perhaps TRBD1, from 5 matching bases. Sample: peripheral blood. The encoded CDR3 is CASSFSGWDYEQYF. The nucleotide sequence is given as TGTGCCAGCAGTTTTTCAGGGTGGGACTACGAGCAGTACTTC.